This T cell receptor beta chain is drawn from a study of blood T cell repertoires in COVID-19. Study background: T cells, B-cell-depleted T cells, or PBMCs provided the cDNA or gDNA that served as material.

In the original workflow: Reference gene primers were amplified, and this amplification served to estimate nucleated cell counts. Assay: immunoSEQ multiplex PCR; the TCRdb copy retains only in-frame clones and omits some. That table supplies the V and J calls and clone size; D and trimming were determined from the DNA. The table shows approximately 140,000 clones, with 82% occurring only once. CDR1 and CDR2 (germline): GTSNPN, SVGIG (reference sequence). Trimming stripped 7 bases from V and 3 bases from J, with 9 bases between. The CDR3 is 11 residues long. Input material: peripheral blood. The TCR originated in a human donor with acute or convalescent COVID-19. The donor label of this sample is uncertain. The V call is TRBV30, the J call TRBJ1-2, with D uncertain. CDR3 in amino acids: CASMGHYGYTF. The CDR3 nucleotides are TGTGCCTCTATGGGCCACTATGGCTACACCTTC.